This T cell receptor beta chain was profiled in a study of Ad26.COV2.S vaccination and SARS-CoV-2 variants listed by TCRdb under 2021. As for the study more broadly: Vaccine-arm donors were drawn from COV1001, a multicentre, randomized, double-blind, placebo-controlled phase I-IIa trial of Ad26.COV2.S in healthy adults. Dosing of Ad26.COV2.S was intramuscular, at either 5x10^10 or 1x10^11 viral particles, delivered as one shot or as two shots spaced 56 days apart. The specificity and breadth of SARS-CoV-2-reactive T cell receptors after Ad26.COV2.S vaccination were assessed by TCRbeta repertoire sequencing. A total of approximately 30 samples were included in the TCR-sequenced set, comprising about 20 Ad26.COV2.S vaccine recipients, 5 placebo recipients and 8 SARS-CoV-2 convalescent individuals. Trial participants were randomized into five groups of five, in which low-dose or high-dose Ad26.COV2.S was given once or twice, or placebo was given on both occasions. Investigators did not know the trial group allocation while performing experiments and assessing outcomes.

TCRbeta CDR3 regions were sequenced with the immunoSEQ Assay. After extraction, genomic DNA underwent amplification by bias-controlled multiplex PCR, followed by high-throughput sequencing. The original pipeline was this. Collapsing and filtering of sequences were performed to quantify the absolute abundance of each unique TCRbeta CDR3 region. T cell fraction was estimated by normalization of TCRbeta template counts to usable DNA, with usable DNA being measured through amplification of reference genes present in all nucleated cells. Repertoire TCRs were annotated as SARS-CoV-2-specific by exact matching of V gene, CDR3 amino acid sequence and J gene to a known reactive TCR set. The reference SARS-CoV-2 TCR set was derived from MIRA and filtered for enrichment in COVID-19-positive ImmuneCODE repertoires, a step that removed public or cross-reactive TCRs. Drawing on the MIRA antigens, annotated TCRs were analysed further at the level of specific ORF or position within ORF. Breadth was defined as the number of annotated unique rearrangements divided by the total number of unique productive rearrangements, and depth was defined as the summed frequency of the annotated unique rearrangements. Two-sided Wilcoxon rank-sum tests were used to compare TCR breadth between groups. TCRdb's version of the immuneACCESS table is confined to in-frame rearrangements and falls short of the full clone set. An unresolved V gene accounts for under half of the shortfall where checked; the remainder is of unknown origin. V and J calls and clone size are copied from that table; D and trimming were computed from the DNA. The sample has 350,000 to 500,000 clones on record, around 90% of them singletons. 10% to 15% of the sample lies in the top ten.

About this clone itself: Its antigen is still unknown. Base qualities are not provided; no much larger clone lies one nucleotide away.

What the work shows at the level of the full study, not this receptor alone: According to the authors, total T cell responses may have been underestimated by the TCR breadth and depth analyses. Vaccine and placebo recipients had comparable non-spike TCR breadth, which fits with the vaccine containing only spike. The study was not powered to compare responses between vaccine doses or regimens. After vaccination, spike-specific CD8+ and CD4+ T cell responses were reported to show substantial breadth. Compared with placebo recipients, Ad26.COV2.S recipients showed higher spike-specific TCR breadth (P = 0.0014).

The treatment or condition label for this specimen denotes: about 20 received Ad26.COV2.S at low or high dose, single or two shots; a few received placebo; per-sample allocation not given. For vaccine and placebo recipients, repertoires were sequenced using samples collected on day 63 after the first injection. Cohort 1b enrolled 25 adults aged 18-55 years at a single site in Boston, USA, between 29 July and 7 August 2020. Ad26.COV2.S was a replication-incompetent adenovirus type 26 vector expressing a prefusion-stabilized SARS-CoV-2 spike protein from the original Wuhan strain. The sequencing here drew on peripheral blood, taken in a trial of Ad26.COV2.S vaccine versus placebo. The sequence was collected from a person aged 18 to 65 who received the Ad26.COV2.S COVID-19 vaccine or a placebo.

The CDR3 reads CASSVGVGFFGETQYF. Read as DNA, the sequence is TGTGCCAGCAGCGTAGGAGTAGGGTTCTTCGGGGAGACCCAGTACTTC. The chain joins TRBV9 to TRBJ2-5, with no D gene named confidently. A distance of 17 bases separates the germline ends of V and J, which lose 0 bases and 5 bases respectively. The CDR3 sequence holds 16 residues, the cysteine and phenylalanine included. The DNA shown is the 48-base CDR3, in frame from base 1. The CDR1 and CDR2 encoded by the germline V gene are SGDLS and YYNGEE.